Given below is one T cell receptor beta chain in context. The table lists this clonotype with a few counts. This receptor's antigen is unknown. It has no much larger one-base neighbor in the sample; base qualities were not kept. Sequenced on an Illumina HiSeq 1500. In-frame beta chains were kept once TCRdb had trimmed the public reads at Q25 with fastp and called clones with MiXCR. Each CDR3 protein appears once, grouped with its most common genes and DNA. This sample has around 280,000 distinct CDR3 sequences in its table, and approximately 15% of those were observed once. Of the sample, around 9% falls within the top ten clones. Clipping removes 4 bases from V and 5 bases from J, with 7 as the unmatched junction base count. From cysteine to phenylalanine, the CDR3 is 14 amino acids long. The DNA shown is the 42-base CDR3, in frame from base 1. CDR1 and CDR2 are read off the germline V gene (reference sequence) as DFQATT and SNEGSKA.

This sample is drawn from a study of T cell repertoires in cytomegalovirus infection (dated by TCRdb to between 2018 and 2021). Looking at the study overall: The HLA type of each donor mattered for the analysis, because public TCR beta signatures pointed to carriage of CMV infection along with the matching HLA type.

Summary of the overall study and its limitations: In the ex vivo response, HLA-C-restricted CMV-specific TCR beta clonotypes were dominant, and in two of eight donors the single most frequent clonotype came from this HLA-C-restricted group. In both this cohort and an independent cohort of 352 donors, the cumulative frequency of public TCR beta family members distinguished carriers of CMV infection plus the relevant HLA type.

The TCR comes from a human donor in good health (CMV status not recorded). Some clones in this sample may be carry-over from other donors' samples. Sequences were obtained from PBMCs. Here the chain combines TRBV20-1 and TRBJ1-5, with 8 middle bases fitting TRBD1. CDR3 protein: CSAISDRAYQPQHF. The DNA sequence is given as TGCAGTGCTATATCGGACAGGGCCTATCAGCCCCAGCATTTT.